The 23 T cell receptor beta chains listed next were all sequenced from one sample in a study of blood T cell repertoires in COVID-19. The method was immunoSEQ multiplex PCR; TCRdb's version includes in-frame clones alone and lacks a portion of them. Of 100,000 to 150,000 clones in the sample, 74% were seen once. Sequencing was carried out using peripheral blood. Receptor source: a man older than 75 with COVID-19, enrolled during active disease.

This chain joins TRBV19 and TRBJ2-1; weak D call: TRBD2 (5 bases). There are 14 residues in the CDR3. The germline V and J ends were trimmed by 1 base and 6 bases, with 10 bases remaining between them. The germline V gene encodes CDR1 LNHDA and CDR2 SQIVND (reference sequence). CDR3 sequence: CASSIGTAGNEQFF. CDR3 sequence (DNA): TGTGCCAGTAGTATAGGTACGGCGGGCAATGAGCAGTTCTTC.

The sample holds one count of this clone. The rearrangement links TRBV11-2 to TRBJ2-7, with D possibly being TRBD2 (5 bases). Trimming stripped 1 base from V and 1 base from J, with 11 bases between. The germline CDR1 and CDR2 sequences are SGHAT and FQNNGV. This CDR3 comprises 15 residues. CDR3 residues: CASSLGAGSSYEQYF. CDR3 coding DNA: TGTGCCAGCAGCTTAGGGGCGGGCAGTTCCTACGAGCAGTACTTC.

A single count supports this clone. The rearrangement joins TRBV28 to TRBJ2-5, with TRBD2 matching over 9 bases. CDR3 size: 14 residues. Germline lookup yields CDR1 MDHEN and CDR2 SYDVKM. Trimming cost V 2 bases and J 4 bases; bases outside gene matches: 2. The CDR3 reads CASSLSGRLETQYF. CDR3 nucleotides: TGTGCCAGCAGTTTAAGCGGGAGGCTAGAGACCCAGTACTTC. The variable domain in full, completed from reference TRBV28 and TRBJ2-5, reads DVKVTQSSRYLVKRTGEKVFLECVQDMDHENMFWYRQDPGLGLRLIYFSYDVKMKEKGDIPEGYSVSREKKERFSLILESASTNQTSMYLCASSLSGRLETQYFGPGTRLLVL.

This clone was detected many times. The chain couples TRBV10-3 to TRBJ2-7; 9 bases map to TRBD1. The CDR3 is 15 residues long. Trimming took 3 bases from V and 3 from J; bases not matched to a gene: 6. In germline, CDR1 is ENHRY, CDR2 SYGVKD. The CDR3, as DNA: TGTGCCATCAGTGACTTGGACAGGGGATTCTACGAGCAGTACTTC. Protein sequence: CAISDLDRGFYEQYF.

V and J are TRBV27 and TRBJ2-7; 7 bases line up with TRBD1. Germline values: CDR1 MNHEY, CDR2 SMNVEV (reference sequence). The CDR3 runs to 14 residues. V was clipped by 4 bases and J by 2 bases; unmatched bases: 5. The CDR3 spells CASSSGTAPYEQYF. CDR3 in DNA: TGTGCCAGCAGTTCCGGGACAGCACCCTACGAGCAGTACTTC.

This clone was counted a single time. The chain has TRBV5-4 and TRBJ2-4; 8 bases map to TRBD2. This CDR3 region has 15 residues. The germline V gene has CDR1 SGHNT and CDR2 YYREEE (reference sequence). V lost 2 bases to trimming and J lost 7 bases; unmatched junction nucleotides: 8. CDR3 in amino acids: CASSFSGAGANIQYF. CDR3 DNA sequence: TGTGCCAGCAGCTTTAGTGGAGCGGGAGCTAACATTCAGTACTTC.

The chain joins TRBV3-1 (or the pseudogene TRBV3-2) to TRBJ2-3; D gene ambiguous. The CDR3 runs to 15 residues. Trimming removed 0 bases from V and 2 bases from J, with 9 bases in between. Germline loops: CDR1 LGHDT, CDR2 YNNKEL (reference sequence). CDR3 sequence reads: CASSQDLFLTDTQYF. CDR3 coding DNA: TGTGCCAGCAGCCAAGACCTCTTCCTCACAGATACGCAGTATTTT.

This clone was seen a few times. In DNA form, the CDR3 reads TGTGCCAGCAGCGCCGGGTTACCCTCACCCCTCCACTTT. Protein sequence: CASSAGLPSPLHF. The genes are TRBV9 and TRBJ1-6; the D is unclear. Trimming pared 3 bases from V and 10 bases from J, leaving 11 bases between. CDR3 size: 13 residues. CDR1 SGDLS and CDR2 YYNGEE come from the germline V gene.

The chain combines TRBV19 with TRBJ1-5; possible D gene TRBD1, 6 bases. Germline V gene data show CDR1 as LNHDA and CDR2 as SQIVND (reference sequence). CDR3 length equals 13 residues. Trimming took off 5 bases at V and 7 bases at J, with 12 bases between the two ends. The DNA of the CDR3 is TGTGCCAGTAGTCTTACAGGGTACCAGCCCCAGCATTTT. Amino acids: CASSLTGYQPQHF.

CDR3 amino acids: CASSRLAQETQYF. For the CDR3, the DNA is TGTGCCAGCAGTCGACTCGCTCAAGAGACCCAGTACTTC. V gene TRBV12-3 or TRBV12-4 combines with J gene TRBJ2-5, with D uncertain. V was cut by 5 bases and J by 2 bases, with 9 bases left in between. The CDR3 length is 13 residues.

V and J are TRBV28 and TRBJ2-7; TRBD2 matches 10 bases. Germline V CDR1 and CDR2: MDHEN, SYDVKM. The ends lost 5 bases at V and 5 bases at J; junction bases unmatched: 9. There are 15 residues in the CDR3. The CDR3 nucleotides are TGTGCCAGCAGTCAGATAGCGGGAGGTGGTGACGAGCAGTACTTC. Translating gives CASSQIAGGGDEQYF.

This clone was picked up a small number of times. V usage is TRBV6-5 and J usage is TRBJ2-2; 7 bases align to TRBD1. This CDR3 spans 14 amino acids. Germline V CDR1 and CDR2: MNHEY, SVGAGI. The V and J ends lost 6 bases and 3 bases, in that order; junction bases with no gene match: 4. CDR3 in DNA: TGTGCCAGCAGAGCCGGGACAGACACCGGGGAGCTGTTTTTT. It translates to CASRAGTDTGELFF.

The table lists this clone with a count of one. This rearrangement joins TRBV27 to TRBJ1-1, with D perhaps matching TRBD1 (5 bases). CDR1 MNHEY and CDR2 SMNVEV come from the germline V gene (reference sequence). The CDR3 has 12 amino acids. Trimming took 3 bases from V and 11 from J, leaving 13 bases between them. The chain's CDR3 is CASSFRAGRAFF. The CDR3 DNA is TGTGCCAGCAGTTTTCGGGCAGGGAGGGCTTTCTTT.

This chain connects TRBV6-1 to TRBJ1-2; perhaps TRBD1 as D (6 bases). V was clipped by 3 bases and J by 9 bases, with 17 bases between them. The CDR3 contains 14 residues. Germline loops: CDR1 MNHNS, CDR2 SASEGT. DNA for the CDR3: TGTGCCAGCAGTGACACAGGGTCCCGCTACCGCTACACCTTC. This gives the protein CASSDTGSRYRYTF.

This clone was observed a handful of times. This chain connects TRBV15 to TRBJ2-7; D perhaps matches TRBD2 (5 bases). Trimming took off 0 bases at V and 4 bases at J, with 16 bases between the two ends. Germline assignment: CDR1 LNHNV and CDR2 YYDKDF (reference sequence). The CDR3 spans 16 residues. The CDR3: CATSRDPGVASYEQYF. CDR3 DNA: TGTGCCACCAGCAGAGACCCCGGGGTAGCGTCGTACGAGCAGTACTTC.

The chain couples TRBV18 to TRBJ2-4, with 8 bases lining up with TRBD1. This CDR3 has 18 residues. From germline, CDR1 is KGHSH and CDR2 LQKENI. V lost 3 bases, J lost 1 base, and 11 bases stayed unmatched. The CDR3: CASSPSTGAGVAKNIQYF. In nucleotides, the CDR3 is TGTGCCAGCTCACCCTCGACAGGGGCTGGCGTGGCCAAAAACATTCAGTACTTC.

This CDR3 is CASSQDTLGEKLFF. The CDR3 coding sequence is TGTGCCAGCTCACAGGACACGCTCGGTGAAAAACTGTTTTTT. V gene TRBV18 combines with J gene TRBJ1-4; D possibly corresponds to TRBD1 (5 bases). This CDR3 comprises 14 residues. Germline V gene sequence: CDR1 KGHSH, CDR2 LQKENI. The ends were cut back, 4 bases at V and 7 bases at J, with 13 bases in the middle.

There are a few counts of this clone. The chain has TRBV19 and TRBJ2-7; 11 bases are shared with TRBD2. The CDR3 contains 17 residues. V trimming: 2 bases; J trimming: 1 base; junction bases outside the gene matches: 7. Germline CDR1 reads LNHDA; CDR2 reads SQIVND (reference sequence). The CDR3: CASSISPGTSGSYEQYF. The CDR3 nucleotides read TGTGCCAGTAGTATATCCCCCGGGACTAGCGGTTCCTACGAGCAGTACTTC.

This chain joins TRBV5-1 and TRBJ2-3; 10 nucleotides align to TRBD1. The CDR3 is 16 amino acids. Germline-derived CDR1 and CDR2 are SGHRS and YFSETQ. With 0 bases clipped from V and 3 bases from J, the junction kept 4 bases outside the gene matches. CDR3 loop: CASSLGLDRGTDTQYF. The CDR3 DNA reads as TGCGCCAGCAGCTTGGGATTGGACAGGGGGACAGATACGCAGTATTTT. The variable domain in full, with the rest retrieved from reference TRBV5-1 and TRBJ2-3, is KAGVTQTPRYLIKTRGQQVTLSCSPISGHRSVSWYQQTPGQGLQFLFEYFSETQRNKGNFPGRFSGRQFSNSRSEMNVSTLELGDSALYLCASSLGLDRGTDTQYFGPGTRLTVL.

This sequence joins TRBV13 and TRBJ1-1; the D is unclear. Germline V gene lookup returns CDR1 PRHDT and CDR2 FYEKMQ (reference sequence). The CDR3 loop spans 18 amino acids. Trimming removed 2 bases at V and 3 bases at J, with 22 bases between. The CDR3 DNA is TGTGCCAGCAGCTTATACGTCGGCGGGCGGATCGGGGACACTGAAGCTTTCTTT. Translation gives CASSLYVGGRIGDTEAFF.

V gene TRBV29-1 combines with J gene TRBJ2-2; D may be TRBD2 (5 bases). The length of the CDR3 is 15 residues. V was trimmed by 7 bases and J by 3 bases, leaving 18 bases between them. Germline V gene sequence: CDR1 SQVTM, CDR2 ANQGSEA. CDR3 amino acids: CSAFGVDSHTGELFF. The DNA for the CDR3 is TGCAGCGCCTTCGGGGTAGATTCCCACACCGGGGAGCTGTTTTTT.

The chain is built from TRBV7-9 and TRBJ1-2; TRBD1 is a possible D gene (5 bases). CDR3 size: 10 residues. The germline V gene has CDR1 SEHNR and CDR2 FQNEAQ (reference sequence). CDR3 sequence reads: CAGGDYGYTF. Here the CDR3 DNA reads TGTGCGGGGGGGGACTATGGCTACACCTTC.

The rearrangement links TRBV5-1 to TRBJ1-4; 9 positions match TRBD1. Losses at the gene ends were 4 bases for V and 8 bases for J; bases not matched to a gene: 6. Per germline, CDR1 SGHRS and CDR2 YFSETQ. This CDR3 spans 14 amino acids. The CDR3 region has the DNA TGCGCCAGCAGCCGACAGGGGGTTGGGGAAAAACTGTTTTTT. Encoded protein: CASSRQGVGEKLFF.